These T cell receptor beta chains were read from a single sample in a study of cytomegalovirus exposure and HLA in healthy donors. Data came from immunoSEQ multiplex PCR; TCRdb stores just in-frame clones and leaves some out. The top ten hold more than 4% of the sample, which has about 180,000 clones, approximately 84% seen once. The specimen was PBMCs. The receptor set was obtained from a man younger than 35 in good health and CMV-seronegative. Both conserved end residues are part of each CDR3. Each record gives: CDR3 protein, CDR3 DNA, V gene, D gene, clone size, J gene. The D gene is left open where the match is weak. Where a row states a size, it is once, few, many or the class of an expanded clone; other rows omit it.

CDR3: CASSPGTSLDTQYF
DNA: TGTGCCAGCAGTCCCGGGACTAGTTTAGATACGCAGTATTTT
V: TRBV6-4
D: TRBD2
size: -
J: TRBJ2-3

CDR3: CASSPSGAYEQYF
DNA: TGTGCCAGTTCCCCTAGCGGGGCCTACGAGCAGTACTTC
V: TRBV5-4
D: TRBD2
size: few
J: TRBJ2-7

CDR3: CASSPDRIRETQYF
DNA: TGTGCCAGCTCACCAGACAGGATCCGGGAGACCCAGTACTTC
V: TRBV18
D: -
size: -
J: TRBJ2-5

CDR3: CASSPPIGQGRGYTF
DNA: TGTGCCAGCTCACCACCTATCGGACAGGGGAGAGGCTACACCTTC
V: TRBV18
D: TRBD1
size: -
J: TRBJ1-2

CDR3: CAISRTGEETQYF
DNA: TGTGCCATCAGCCGGACAGGAGAAGAGACCCAGTACTTC
V: TRBV10-3
D: TRBD1
size: -
J: TRBJ2-5

CDR3: CASSWGQNYNEQFF
DNA: TGTGCCAGCAGTTGGGGACAGAATTACAATGAGCAGTTCTTC
V: TRBV27
D: TRBD1
size: -
J: TRBJ2-1

CDR3: CASSPPGWEETQYF
DNA: TGTGCCAGCAGCCCACCTGGTTGGGAGGAGACCCAGTACTTC
V: TRBV27
D: -
size: -
J: TRBJ2-5

CDR3: CASSVDFYGNEKLFF
DNA: TGTGCCAGCAGCGTTGACTTCTACGGGAATGAAAAACTGTTTTTT
V: TRBV7-8
D: -
size: -
J: TRBJ1-4

CDR3: CASSLVTSGGSEQFF
DNA: TGTGCCAGCAGCTTGGTCACTAGCGGGGGCAGTGAGCAGTTCTTC
V: TRBV5-8
D: TRBD2
size: -
J: TRBJ2-1

CDR3: CASSEGVNEQYF
DNA: TGTGCCAGCAGCGAAGGGGTGAACGAGCAGTACTTC
V: TRBV7-9
D: -
size: -
J: TRBJ2-7

CDR3: CASSFGTANYGYTF
DNA: TGTGCCAGCAGTTTCGGGACAGCAAACTATGGCTACACCTTC
V: TRBV6-6
D: TRBD1
size: -
J: TRBJ1-2

CDR3: CASSPGQRVTEAFF
DNA: TGTGCCAGCAGTCCGGGACAGCGAGTTACTGAAGCTTTCTTT
V: TRBV27
D: TRBD1
size: few
J: TRBJ1-1

CDR3: CASSSRTAKDENTEAFF
DNA: TGTGCCAGCAGTTCCCGGACAGCCAAAGACGAGAACACTGAAGCTTTCTTT
V: TRBV28
D: -
size: once
J: TRBJ1-1

CDR3: CASSHSEGMNTEAFF
DNA: TGTGCCAGCAGCCATTCGGAGGGCATGAACACTGAAGCTTTCTTT
V: TRBV7-9
D: -
size: -
J: TRBJ1-1

CDR3: CASSSRDGQGNSPLHF
DNA: TGTGCCAGCAGCTCGAGAGATGGACAGGGTAATTCACCCCTCCACTTT
V: TRBV5-5
D: TRBD1
size: -
J: TRBJ1-6

CDR3: CASTVEGDPTNEKLFF
DNA: TGTGCCAGCACCGTCGAGGGGGACCCAACTAATGAAAAACTGTTTTTT
V: TRBV6-6
D: -
size: -
J: TRBJ1-4

CDR3: CASSLLPLYEQYF
DNA: TGTGCCAGCAGCCTCCTACCCCTCTACGAGCAGTACTTC
V: TRBV7-2
D: -
size: -
J: TRBJ2-7

CDR3: CASSSSNERYF
DNA: TGTGCCAGCAGCTCTTCCAACGAGCGGTACTTC
V: TRBV5-6
D: -
size: -
J: TRBJ2-7

CDR3: CAISDPRGSYEQYF
DNA: TGTGCCATCAGTGACCCCAGGGGATCCTACGAGCAGTACTTC
V: TRBV10-3
D: -
size: few
J: TRBJ2-7

CDR3: CASSPGQGNIQYF
DNA: TGTGCCAGCAGCCCAGGACAGGGGAACATTCAGTACTTC
V: TRBV14
D: TRBD1
size: -
J: TRBJ2-4

CDR3: CAIRRLAGGSLGYNEQFF
DNA: TGTGCCATAAGGAGGCTAGCGGGAGGTTCGTTGGGTTACAATGAGCAGTTCTTC
V: TRBV27
D: TRBD2
size: -
J: TRBJ2-1

CDR3: CASREGGTDTQYF
DNA: TGTGCCAGCAGGGAGGGAGGCACAGATACGCAGTATTTT
V: TRBV5-5
D: -
size: -
J: TRBJ2-3